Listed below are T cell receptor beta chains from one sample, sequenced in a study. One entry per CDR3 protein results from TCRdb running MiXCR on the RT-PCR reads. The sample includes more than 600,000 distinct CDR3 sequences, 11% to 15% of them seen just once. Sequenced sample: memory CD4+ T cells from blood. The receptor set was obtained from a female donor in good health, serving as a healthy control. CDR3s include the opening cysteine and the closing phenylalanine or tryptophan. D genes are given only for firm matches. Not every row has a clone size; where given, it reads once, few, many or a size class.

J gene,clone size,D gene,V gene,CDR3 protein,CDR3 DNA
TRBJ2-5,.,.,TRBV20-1,CSASGRSNQETQYF,TGCAGTGCTAGCGGTCGGTCCAACCAAGAGACCCAGTACTTC
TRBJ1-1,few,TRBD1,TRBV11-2,CASSLGEGAAAFF,TGTGCCAGCAGCTTAGGGGAGGGGGCCGCAGCTTTCTTT
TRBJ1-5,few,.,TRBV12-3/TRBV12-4,CASSLVGGRQPQHF,TGTGCCAGCAGTTTAGTTGGGGGTAGACAGCCCCAGCATTTT
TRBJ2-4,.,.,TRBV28,CASTPGHSKNIQYF,TGTGCCAGCACCCCGGGACATTCCAAAAACATTCAGTACTTC
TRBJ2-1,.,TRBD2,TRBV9,CASSDPGRGYSYNEQFF,TGTGCCAGCAGCGATCCCGGGAGGGGTTACTCGTACAATGAGCAGTTCTTC
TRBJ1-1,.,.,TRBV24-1,CATSFGGDTEAFF,TGTGCCACCAGCTTCGGTGGGGACACTGAAGCTTTCTTT
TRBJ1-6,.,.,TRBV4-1,CASSQVRQNSPLHF,TGCGCCAGCAGCCAAGTGCGACAGAATTCACCCCTCCACTTT
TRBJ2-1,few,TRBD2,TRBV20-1,CSARGLAGGLNSYNEQFF,TGCAGTGCTAGAGGACTAGCGGGAGGACTAAATTCCTACAATGAGCAGTTCTTC
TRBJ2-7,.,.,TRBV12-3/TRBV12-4,CASSWGRTYEQYF,TGTGCCAGCAGTTGGGGCAGGACCTACGAGCAGTACTTC
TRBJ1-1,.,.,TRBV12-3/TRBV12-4,CATRGTGDTEAFF,TGTGCCACCAGGGGAACTGGGGACACTGAAGCTTTCTTT
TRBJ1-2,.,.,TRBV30,CAWARGGGDGYTF,TGTGCCTGGGCGAGGGGGGGGGGCGATGGCTACACCTTC
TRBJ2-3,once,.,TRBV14,CASSQVQPTDTQYF,TGTGCCAGCAGCCAAGTGCAACCCACAGATACGCAGTATTTT
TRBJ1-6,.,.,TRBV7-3,CASSLSGSGSPLHF,TGTGCCAGCAGCTTATCGGGTTCCGGTTCACCCCTCCACTTT
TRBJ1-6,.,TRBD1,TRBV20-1,CSARKAGGAYNSPLHF,TGCAGTGCTAGAAAGGCAGGGGGGGCCTATAATTCACCCCTCCACTTT
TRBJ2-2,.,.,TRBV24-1,CATSVGNTGELFF,TGTGCCACCAGTGTAGGGAACACCGGGGAGCTGTTTTTT
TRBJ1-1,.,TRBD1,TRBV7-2,CASSLRDRVGQDTEAFF,TGTGCCAGCAGCCTCCGGGACAGGGTAGGGCAGGACACTGAAGCTTTCTTT
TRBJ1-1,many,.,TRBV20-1,CSARRQMNTEAFF,TGCAGTGCTAGGCGACAGATGAACACTGAAGCTTTCTTT
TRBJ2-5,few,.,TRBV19,CASSIGGSLTETQYF,TGTGCCAGTAGTATAGGGGGCTCCCTGACGGAGACCCAGTACTTC
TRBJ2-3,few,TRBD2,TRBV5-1,CASSLSIAGTSQDTQYF,TGCGCCAGCAGCTTGTCTATAGCGGGAACAAGCCAGGATACGCAGTATTTT
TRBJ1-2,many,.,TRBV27,CASSTRGTGRFGYTF,TGTGCCAGCAGTACACGGGGTACAGGGCGCTTTGGCTACACCTTC
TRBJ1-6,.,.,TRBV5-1,CASSLDGLYNSPLHF,TGCGCCAGCAGCTTGGACGGACTCTATAATTCACCCCTCCACTTT
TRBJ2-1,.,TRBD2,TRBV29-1,CSVKSGRAGYNEQFF,TGCAGCGTTAAAAGCGGGAGGGCCGGCTACAATGAGCAGTTCTTC
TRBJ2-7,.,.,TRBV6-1,CASSEGGTTGQYF,TGTGCCAGCAGTGAAGGGGGGACGACAGGGCAGTACTTC
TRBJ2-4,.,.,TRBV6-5,CASSPAAVRRAKNIQYF,TGTGCCAGCAGTCCGGCTGCAGTGAGACGGGCCAAAAACATTCAGTACTTC